This T cell receptor (beta chain) derives from a study of cytomegalovirus exposure and HLA in healthy donors. Points from the study as a whole: Versus the approximately 700-donor mean, an Asian-associated ancestry cluster reportedly showed fewer N-insertions in a later analysis.

In regard to this clone: As yet, its antigen is unknown.

PCR involved 60 Vbeta and 13 Jbeta primers. Measured with immunoSEQ multiplex PCR; TCRdb has only the in-frame clones, and not every one. The top ten clones hold approximately 6.5% of a sample with about 150,000 clones, 50% to 75% of them seen once. Germline CDR1 is SQVTM and CDR2 is ANQGSEA. CDR3 length: 16 amino acids. V lost 1 base and J lost 1, with 16 bases in between. The chain joins TRBV29-1 to TRBJ2-5, with D perhaps matching TRBD1 (6 bases). The clonotype comes from a woman in her fifties or sixties in good health and CMV-seropositive. Sequenced sample: PBMCs. CDR3 DNA sequence: TGCAGCGTTGAAGGATTCGGGACAAGGTTCCAAGAGACCCAGTACTTC. Residues: CSVEGFGTRFQETQYF.